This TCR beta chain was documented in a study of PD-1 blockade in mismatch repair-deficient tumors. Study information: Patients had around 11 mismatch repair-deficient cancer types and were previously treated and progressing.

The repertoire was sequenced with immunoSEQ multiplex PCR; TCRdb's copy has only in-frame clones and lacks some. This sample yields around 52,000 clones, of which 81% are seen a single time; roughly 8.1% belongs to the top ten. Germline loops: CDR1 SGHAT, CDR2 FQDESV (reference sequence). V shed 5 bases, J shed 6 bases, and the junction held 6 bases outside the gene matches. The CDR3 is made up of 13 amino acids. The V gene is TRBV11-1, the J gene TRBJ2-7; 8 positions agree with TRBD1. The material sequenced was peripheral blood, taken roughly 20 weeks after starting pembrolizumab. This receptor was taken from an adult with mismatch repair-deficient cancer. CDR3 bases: TGTGCCAGCAGCCCCAGGGGGCGCGGCGAGCAGTACTTC. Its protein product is CASSPRGRGEQYF.